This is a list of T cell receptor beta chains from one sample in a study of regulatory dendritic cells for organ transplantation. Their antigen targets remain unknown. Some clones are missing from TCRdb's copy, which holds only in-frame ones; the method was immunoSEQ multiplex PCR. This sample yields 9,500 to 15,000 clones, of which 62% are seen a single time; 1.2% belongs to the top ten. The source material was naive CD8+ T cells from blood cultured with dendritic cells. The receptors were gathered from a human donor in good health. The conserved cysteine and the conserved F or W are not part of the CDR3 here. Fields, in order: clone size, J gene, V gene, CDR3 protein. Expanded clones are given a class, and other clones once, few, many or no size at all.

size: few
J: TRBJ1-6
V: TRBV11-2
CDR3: ASSLGQGITPLH

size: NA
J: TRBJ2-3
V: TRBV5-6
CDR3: ASSLALQGAPSDTQY

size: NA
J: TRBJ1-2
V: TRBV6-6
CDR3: ASSYRSERSVYGYT

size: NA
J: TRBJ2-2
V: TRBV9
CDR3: ASSVEKDRGFAGELF

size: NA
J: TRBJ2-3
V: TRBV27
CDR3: ASSPVPTGTDTQY

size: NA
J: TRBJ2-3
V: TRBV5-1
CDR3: ASSLERTATDTQY

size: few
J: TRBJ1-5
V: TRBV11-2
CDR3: ASSLAPIGNQPQH

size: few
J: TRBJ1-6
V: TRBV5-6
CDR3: ASNHIRGGSPLH

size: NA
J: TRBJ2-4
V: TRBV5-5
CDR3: ASSLAQGPEY

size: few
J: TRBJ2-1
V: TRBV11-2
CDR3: ASSLFPGGPDNEQF

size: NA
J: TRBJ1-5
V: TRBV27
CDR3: ASSLRGSNQPQH

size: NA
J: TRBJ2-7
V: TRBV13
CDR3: ASSGSGTGFYEQY

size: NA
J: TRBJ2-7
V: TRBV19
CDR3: ASSIASIGYEQY

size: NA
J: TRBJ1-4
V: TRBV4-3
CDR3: ASSQRKIGQGTEKLF

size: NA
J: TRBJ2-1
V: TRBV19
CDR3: ASNDYRGEQF

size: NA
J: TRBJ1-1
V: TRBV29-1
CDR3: SVQTALNTEAF

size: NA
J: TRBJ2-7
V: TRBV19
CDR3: ASNPTGGSEQY

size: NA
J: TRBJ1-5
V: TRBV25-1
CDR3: ASSESRVGNQPQH

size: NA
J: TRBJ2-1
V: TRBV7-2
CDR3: ASSNTAGYNEQF

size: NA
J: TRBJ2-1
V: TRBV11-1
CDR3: ASSSDGGAFDEQF

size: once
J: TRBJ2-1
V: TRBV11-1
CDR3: ASSSNELLAGGAGEQF

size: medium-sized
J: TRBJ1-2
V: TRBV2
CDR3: ASSVGWAGEGYT

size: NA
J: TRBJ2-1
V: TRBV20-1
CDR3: SVSGAGEQF

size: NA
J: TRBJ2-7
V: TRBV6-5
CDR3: ASSLAGPYEQY

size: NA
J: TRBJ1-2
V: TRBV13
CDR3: ASNPRDSDYGYT

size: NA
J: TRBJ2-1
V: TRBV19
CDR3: ASSISSGGTFYNEQF

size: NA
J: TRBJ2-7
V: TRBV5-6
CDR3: ASSPASGYEQY

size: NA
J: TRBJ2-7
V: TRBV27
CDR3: ASTFVGARDHEQY

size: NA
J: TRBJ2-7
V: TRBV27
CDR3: ASWNTGNSYEQY

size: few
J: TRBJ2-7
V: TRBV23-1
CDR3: ASSLPHPDRTYEQY

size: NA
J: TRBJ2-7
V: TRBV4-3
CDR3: ASSPDETSGAYEQY

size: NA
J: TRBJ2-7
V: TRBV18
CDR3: ATSGTGGVEQY

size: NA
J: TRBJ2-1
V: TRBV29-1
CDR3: STRQSYNEQF

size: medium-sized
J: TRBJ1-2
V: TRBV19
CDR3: ASSISTANYGYT

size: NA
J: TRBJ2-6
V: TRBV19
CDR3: ASSIKWYSSSSGANVLT

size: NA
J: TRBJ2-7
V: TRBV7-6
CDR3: ASSPGGGISYEQY

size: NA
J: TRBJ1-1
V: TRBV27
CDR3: ASSLGGTYTEAF

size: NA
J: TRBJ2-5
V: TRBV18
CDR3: ASSPRGQETQY

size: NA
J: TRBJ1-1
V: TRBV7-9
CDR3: ASSPGQGSQVEAF

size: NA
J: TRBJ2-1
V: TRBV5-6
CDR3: ASSSTGPRGYNEQF

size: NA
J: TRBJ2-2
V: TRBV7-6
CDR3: ASSTTGADAGELF

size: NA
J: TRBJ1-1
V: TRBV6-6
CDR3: ASSPGISNTEAF

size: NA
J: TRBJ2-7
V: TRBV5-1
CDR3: ASRDPGTGIYEQY

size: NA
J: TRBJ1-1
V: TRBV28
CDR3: ASIARRTGEAF

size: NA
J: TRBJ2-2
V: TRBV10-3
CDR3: AIPKEGTGELF

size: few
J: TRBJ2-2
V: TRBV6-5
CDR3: ASSYSWGEAAGELF

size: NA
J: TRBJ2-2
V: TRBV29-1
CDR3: SVDSGGYTGELF

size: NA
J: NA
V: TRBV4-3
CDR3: ASSQDRGGAYEQY

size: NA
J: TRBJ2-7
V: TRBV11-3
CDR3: ASSSGGLVEQY

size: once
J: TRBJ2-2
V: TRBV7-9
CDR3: ASSAPGTPNTGELF

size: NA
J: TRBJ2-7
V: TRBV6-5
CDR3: ASSTWTGAHEQY

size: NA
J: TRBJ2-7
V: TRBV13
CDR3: ASSLRGGGLYEQY

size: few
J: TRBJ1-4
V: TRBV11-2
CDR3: ASSSGQVGEKLF

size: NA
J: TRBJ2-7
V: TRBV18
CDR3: ASRGVQGIYEQY

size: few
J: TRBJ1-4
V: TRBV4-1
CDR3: ASSQVVIGGTNEKLF